One and the same sample provided the 2 T cell receptor beta chains below, sequenced in a study of blood T cells in healthy people across ages. It was with a sample-barcoded 5' primer and a J-beta primer mix that a second PCR of about 6 to 12 cycles was run. A single record per CDR3 protein comes from TCRdb applying MiXCR to the 5' RACE reads. The table has around 1,100,000 distinct CDR3 sequences, roughly two fifths seen once. The sample comprised blood. The source is a man younger than 30 in good health.

The rearrangement uses TRBV24-1 and TRBJ1-5, with TRBD1 matching 9 bases. V was pared by 3 bases and J by 8 bases, with 7 bases of the junction left unmatched. The CDR3 runs to 15 residues. In germline, CDR1 is KGHDR, CDR2 SFDVKD. CDR3 amino acids: CATSDGTGGHEPQHF. The CDR3 DNA follows: TGTGCCACCAGTGATGGAACAGGGGGCCATGAGCCCCAGCATTTT.

The V and J genes are TRBV7-2 and TRBJ2-7; D unresolved. The DNA end is more similar to TRBJ2-5, so the J call may be wrong. The germline V gene has CDR1 SGHTA and CDR2 FQGNSA. CDR3 length equals 14 residues. The chain's CDR3 is CASSLASRYETQYF. CDR3 bases: TGTGCCAGCAGCTTAGCGAGCAGATACGAGACCCAGTACTTC.